The next 32 T cell receptor beta chains were all read from a single sample in a study of beta chain features in type 1 diabetes. The study reverse transcribed the entire isolated RNA, so it sequenced expressed TCRB transcripts. Using immunoSEQ multiplex PCR, the repertoire was profiled, and TCRdb retains in-frame clones only, with some absent. There are some 900,000 clones in the sample; roughly a sixth occur only once, and 0.02% to 0.03% lies in the top ten. The sequencing sample was made of naive CD4+ T cells from blood. Every receptor here comes from a woman between 18 and 29 years old in good health.

CDR3 in amino acids: CASSIYRMNTEAFF. The CDR3 nucleotides are TGCGCCAGCAGCATATACAGGATGAACACTGAAGCTTTCTTT. The V and J genes are TRBV5-1 and TRBJ1-1; tentatively, D is TRBD1 (5 bases). Germline CDR1 is SGHRS and CDR2 is YFSETQ. V gave up 4 bases and J gave up 0 bases, with 10 bases separating them. The CDR3 loop spans 14 amino acids.

V and J are TRBV5-1 and TRBJ2-5; 7 bases are a match to TRBD1. CDR1 is SGHRS, CDR2 YFSETQ, per germline. CDR3 length: 16 residues. V was pared by 0 bases and J by 5 bases, with 10 bases of the junction left unmatched. The CDR3 bases are TGCGCCAGCAGCTTGGGCCCTCTACAGGGGACGGAGACCCAGTACTTC. The encoded protein is CASSLGPLQGTETQYF.

V and J are TRBV7-8 and TRBJ2-5; 12 nucleotides line up with TRBD2. Germline CDR1 reads SGHVS; CDR2 reads FQNEAQ. The CDR3 loop spans 16 amino acids. J gave up 8 bases and V 5 bases, and 12 bases lay outside the gene matches. CDR3 loop: CASSQGLAGPRETQYF. For the CDR3, the DNA is TGTGCCAGCAGCCAAGGACTAGCGGGGCCGAGGGAAACCCAGTACTTC.

The chain carries TRBV29-1 and TRBJ2-1; perhaps TRBD2 as D (6 bases). Germline V lookup: CDR1 SQVTM, CDR2 ANQGSEA. V gave up 6 bases and J gave up 2 bases, with 17 bases separating them. This CDR3 is built from 15 residues. The CDR3 region is CSVAIHGGAYNEQFF. The CDR3 coding sequence is TGCAGCGTCGCGATCCACGGAGGGGCCTACAATGAGCAGTTCTTC.

This clone was seen more than once but under ten times. This chain uses TRBV29-1 with TRBJ2-1; D gene uncertain. Germline CDR1 is SQVTM and CDR2 is ANQGSEA. The CDR3 extends over 11 amino acids. Trimming cost V 4 bases and J 8 bases, with 9 bases left between them. The CDR3 reads CSVVSRDEQFF. CDR3 sequence (DNA): TGCAGCGTTGTAAGTAGGGATGAGCAGTTCTTC.

This clone was counted between two and nine times. This could be a read error, since a much larger clone is one nucleotide away. The rearrangement joins TRBV13 to TRBJ2-7; D not certain. With 1 base removed from V and 5 bases from J, the gap between germline ends came to 3 bases. The germline gives CDR1 PRHDT, CDR2 FYEKMQ (reference sequence). The CDR3 is made up of 11 amino acids. The CDR3 sequence: CASSLAHEQYF. CDR3 nucleotide sequence: TGTGCCAGCAGCTTAGCCCACGAGCAGTACTTC.

The CDR3 sequence: CASSQVPLAGRSYNEQFF. The DNA for the CDR3 is TGCGCCAGCAGCCAAGTCCCCCTAGCGGGCCGTTCCTACAATGAGCAGTTCTTC. V usage is TRBV4-3 and J usage is TRBJ2-1, with 8 positions matching TRBD2. In germline, CDR1 is LGHNA, CDR2 YSLEER. J lost 1 base, V lost 1 base, and 9 bases had no gene match. The CDR3 spans 18 residues.

The chain combines TRBV9 with TRBJ1-1; TRBD1 is a possible D gene (5 bases). Trimming left V 3 bases short and J 5 bases short, with 11 bases between. CDR1 and CDR2 from the germline V gene are SGDLS and YYNGEE. The CDR3 is 13 amino acids. CDR3 in amino acids: CASSAEPGTEAFF. Written as DNA, the CDR3 is TGTGCCAGCAGCGCAGAACCAGGGACTGAAGCTTTCTTT.

V is TRBV19 and J is TRBJ2-5; 7 bases are shared with TRBD1. Germline CDR1 and CDR2: LNHDA and SQIVND (reference sequence). V lost 6 bases, J lost 6 bases, and 10 bases stayed unmatched. CDR3 length: 14 residues. The CDR3 loop reads CASSRTGELQTQYF. CDR3 nucleotide sequence: TGTGCCAGTAGCCGCACAGGGGAACTACAGACCCAGTACTTC. The variable domain in full, with the rest retrieved from reference TRBV19 and TRBJ2-5, is DGGITQSPKYLFRKEGQNVTLSCEQNLNHDAMYWYRQDPGQGLRLIYYSQIVNDFQKGDIAEGYSVSREKKESFPLTVTSAQKNPTAFYLCASSRTGELQTQYFGPGTRLLVL.

In the case of this clone: The junction does not match germline at one end; this may be a read error. The chain couples TRBV6-5 to TRBJ1-1; D not resolved. The CDR3 is made up of 13 amino acids. Germline CDR1 is MNHEY and CDR2 is SVGAGI. For the CDR3, the DNA is TGTGCCATCAGTGAAACCAAGAACACTGAAGCTTTCTTT. As protein: CAISETKNTEAFF.

This clone was seen a few times. The gene calls are TRBV4-2 and TRBJ2-7, with 12 nucleotides matching TRBD2. This CDR3 contains 14 residues. Germline lookup yields CDR1 LGHNA and CDR2 YNFKEQ. The V and J ends lost 2 bases and 7 bases, in that order; junction bases with no gene match: 3. The CDR3 protein is CASSQLGLAGEQYF. The CDR3 DNA is TGTGCCAGCAGCCAACTAGGACTAGCGGGAGAGCAGTACTTC.

The V gene is TRBV19, the J gene TRBJ2-3, with a weak D call TRBD1 (6 bases). This CDR3 comprises 16 residues. Germline values: CDR1 LNHDA, CDR2 SQIVND (reference sequence). V lost 3 bases and J lost 2, with 15 bases in between. The CDR3 nucleotides read TGTGCCAGTAGTATTCAGGGGCTCCGCTTCACAGATACGCAGTATTTT. Residues: CASSIQGLRFTDTQYF.

V gene TRBV27 combines with J gene TRBJ2-7; TRBD1 might be the D (6 bases). Trimming shortened V by 4 bases and J by 3 bases, and 10 bases separated the two germline ends. The CDR3 runs 13 residues. Germline CDR1 and CDR2: MNHEY and SMNVEV (reference sequence). CDR3 in DNA: TGTGCCAGCAGTTCCCACAGGGACTACGAGCAGTACTTC. This encodes CASSSHRDYEQYF.

This clone was seen only a few times. This chain joins TRBV10-3 and TRBJ2-1; D might be TRBD2 (5 bases). V was pared by 0 bases and J by 8 bases, with 8 bases between. This CDR3 is 13 amino acids long. Germline V gene sequence: CDR1 ENHRY, CDR2 SYGVKD. The CDR3 DNA reads as TGTGCCATCAGTGAGTCCCTCGGGGATGAGCAGTTCTTC. This gives the protein CAISESLGDEQFF.

V is TRBV10-3 and J is TRBJ2-5; 11 bases align to TRBD2. The junction had 4 bases not matched to a gene; V was cut back by 5 bases and J by 5 bases. The CDR3 consists of 14 residues. CDR1 ENHRY and CDR2 SYGVKD come from the germline V gene. CDR3 residues: CAISSLAGGETQYF. CDR3 nucleotides: TGTGCCATCAGTTCCCTAGCGGGAGGTGAGACCCAGTACTTC.

Note on this clone: The sample contains more than one DNA sequence encoding this CDR3. V and J are TRBV28 and TRBJ1-1; D gene ambiguous. Per germline, CDR1 MDHEN and CDR2 SYDVKM. V dropped 7 bases and J dropped 1 base, with 4 bases sitting between them. This CDR3 region has 11 residues. The CDR3 loop reads CASTTNTEAFF. The CDR3 DNA is TGTGCCAGCACTACGAACACTGAAGCTTTCTTT.

This clone has only a few counts. The V gene is TRBV5-6, the J gene TRBJ2-1, with 8 bases matching TRBD1. The CDR3 spans 15 residues. In germline, CDR1 is SGHDT, CDR2 YYEEEE. With 0 bases clipped from V and 2 bases from J, the junction kept 1 base outside the gene matches. CDR3 region: CASSLGDRTYNEQFF. Written as DNA, the CDR3 is TGTGCCAGCAGCTTGGGGGACAGGACCTACAATGAGCAGTTCTTC.

This rearrangement joins TRBV6-6 to TRBJ2-5; 11 nucleotides agree with TRBD2. Trimming at V came to 3 bases and at J to 2 bases, leaving 5 bases not matched to a gene. The germline V gene encodes CDR1 MNHNY and CDR2 SVGAGI (reference sequence). The CDR3 is made up of 16 amino acids. CDR3 amino acids: CASSYGGTSGQETQYF. The CDR3 DNA reads TGTGCCAGCAGTTATGGAGGGACTAGCGGACAAGAGACCCAGTACTTC.

The rearrangement links TRBV7-9 to TRBJ2-3; tentatively, D is TRBD1 (6 bases). Deletions cut 4 bases from V and 2 bases from J, with 10 bases between. This CDR3 is built from 14 residues. Germline CDR1 is SEHNR and CDR2 is FQNEAQ (reference sequence). CDR3 sequence reads: CASSSGTHTDTQYF. The CDR3 DNA sequence: TGTGCCAGCAGCTCCGGGACACACACAGATACGCAGTATTTT.

The chain has TRBV7-9 and TRBJ1-6; no reliable D call. With 5 bases removed from V and 8 bases from J, the gap between germline ends came to 4 bases. The CDR3 is 11 residues long. Germline loops: CDR1 SEHNR, CDR2 FQNEAQ (reference sequence). This chain's CDR3 is CASSRDSPLHF. The CDR3 DNA sequence: TGTGCCAGCAGCAGAGATTCACCCCTCCACTTT.

The chain couples TRBV7-2 to TRBJ2-1; 7 positions match TRBD1. The CDR3 runs to 13 residues. Per the germline V gene, CDR1 is SGHTA and CDR2 is FQGNSA. V lost 5 bases and J lost 5; bases outside the gene matches: 3. CDR3 coding DNA: TGTGCCAGCAGCCTCGGACAGGACAATGAGCAGTTCTTC. This gives the protein CASSLGQDNEQFF.

CDR3 in amino acids: CASSFLGGPNEQFF. CDR3 sequence (DNA): TGTGCCAGCAGTTTTTTAGGGGGACCAAATGAGCAGTTCTTC. The gene calls are TRBV28 and TRBJ2-1, with a possible D match to TRBD1 (6 bases). CDR1 and CDR2 from the germline V gene are MDHEN and SYDVKM. The ends were cut back, 3 bases at V and 7 bases at J, with 13 bases in the middle. The CDR3 length is 14 residues.

There are a few counts of this clone. J is TRBJ2-1 and V is TRBV18, with D possibly matching TRBD1 (5 bases). Trimming removed 3 bases at V and 7 bases at J, with 13 bases between. The CDR3 covers 14 residues. Germline V gene lookup returns CDR1 KGHSH and CDR2 LQKENI. The chain's CDR3 is CASSPWTPGNEQFF. In DNA form, the CDR3 reads TGTGCCAGCTCACCTTGGACACCTGGAAATGAGCAGTTCTTC. Combining the CDR3 with reference TRBV18 and TRBJ2-1 gives the whole variable domain NAGVMQNPRHLVRRRGQEARLRCSPMKGHSHVYWYRQLPEEGLKFMVYLQKENIIDESGMPKERFSAEFPKEGPSILRIQQVVRGDSAAYFCASSPWTPGNEQFFGPGTRLTVL.

This chain connects TRBV7-2 to TRBJ1-1, with TRBD1 identical over 10 bases. V lost 1 base, J lost 11 bases, and 10 bases stayed unmatched. CDR3 size: 15 residues. Germline CDR1 reads SGHTA; CDR2 reads FQGNSA. The CDR3 coding sequence is TGTGCCAGCAGCTTAGGCTTCGGGGACAGGGGTAAGGCTTTCTTT. Translated, it gives CASSLGFGDRGKAFF.

In this sample, this clone turned up a few times. The chain joins TRBV7-9 to TRBJ2-3; the D gene could be TRBD1 or TRBD2 (5 bases each). V was trimmed by 8 bases and J by 10 bases, leaving 13 bases between them. Germline CDR1 reads SEHNR; CDR2 reads FQNEAQ (reference sequence). CDR3 size: 11 residues. Here the CDR3 reads CASGEGLPQYF. In nucleotides, the CDR3 is TGTGCCAGCGGCGAGGGGTTGCCGCAGTATTTT.

This clone showed up just a few times. Additional DNA sequences in this sample encode the identical CDR3. The J gene is TRBJ2-1, the V gene TRBV2; 10 bases map to TRBD2. V gave up 7 bases and J gave up 4 bases; unmatched junction bases: 4. The CDR3 length is 14 residues. Germline V lookup: CDR1 SNHLY, CDR2 FYNNEI. The CDR3: CASTRTSGYNEQFF. CDR3 coding DNA: TGTGCCAGCACCAGGACTAGCGGTTACAATGAGCAGTTCTTC.

This clone was recorded once. J is TRBJ2-7 and V is TRBV5-6; D not certain. Trimming left V 4 bases short and J 1 base short, with 12 bases between. This CDR3 is 14 amino acids long. From germline, CDR1 is SGHDT and CDR2 YYEEEE. CDR3 coding DNA: TGTGCCAGCAGCCCAGGACCCGTGTCCTACGAGCAGTACTTC. The encoded protein is CASSPGPVSYEQYF.

This rearrangement joins TRBV4-2 to TRBJ2-1; tentatively, D is TRBD1 (5 bases). Between the trimmed V and J ends, which lost 5 bases and 6 bases, there was a span of 17 bases. The germline gives CDR1 LGHNA, CDR2 YNFKEQ. This CDR3 has 15 residues. The CDR3 nucleotides are TGTGCCAGCAGCTTAGATGGCAGGGCAGGCAATGAGCAGTTCTTC. Its protein is CASSLDGRAGNEQFF.

V and J are TRBV6-1 and TRBJ2-7; D gene unclear. The CDR3 is 13 residues long. Looked up from germline, CDR1 is MNHNS and CDR2 is SASEGT. V lost 2 bases and J 1 base, leaving 6 bases between the germline ends. The CDR3 DNA is TGTGCCAGCAGTGAACATATTTCCTACGAGCAGTACTTC. It specifies CASSEHISYEQYF.

The V call is TRBV29-1, the J call TRBJ1-2, with D maybe TRBD1 (5 bases). The CDR3 is 13 residues long. Looked up from germline, CDR1 is SQVTM and CDR2 is ANQGSEA. With 4 bases removed from V and 2 bases from J, the gap between germline ends came to 11 bases. Here the CDR3 reads CSVGWRGNYGYTF. The CDR3, as DNA: TGCAGCGTTGGTTGGAGGGGAAACTATGGCTACACCTTC.

In its sample, this clone was seen a few times. V usage is TRBV28 and J usage is TRBJ1-4; the D gene is possibly TRBD1 (5 bases). Trimming stripped 7 bases from V and 10 bases from J, with 25 bases between. CDR3 size: 16 residues. Germline lookup yields CDR1 MDHEN and CDR2 SYDVKM. The CDR3: CASTPLPGQGLGKLFF. CDR3 nucleotide sequence: TGTGCCAGCACCCCCCTACCGGGGCAGGGCTTGGGAAAACTGTTTTTT.

The V call is TRBV28, the J call TRBJ2-1; 7 nucleotides agree with TRBD1. Germline CDR1 MDHEN, CDR2 SYDVKM. This CDR3 region has 15 residues. After removal of 5 bases from V and 4 bases from J, the junction contained 8 bases not matched to a gene. CDR3 nucleotide sequence: TGTGCCAGCAGTCCGCGGACAGGTTCGTACAATGAGCAGTTCTTC. Its translation is CASSPRTGSYNEQFF.